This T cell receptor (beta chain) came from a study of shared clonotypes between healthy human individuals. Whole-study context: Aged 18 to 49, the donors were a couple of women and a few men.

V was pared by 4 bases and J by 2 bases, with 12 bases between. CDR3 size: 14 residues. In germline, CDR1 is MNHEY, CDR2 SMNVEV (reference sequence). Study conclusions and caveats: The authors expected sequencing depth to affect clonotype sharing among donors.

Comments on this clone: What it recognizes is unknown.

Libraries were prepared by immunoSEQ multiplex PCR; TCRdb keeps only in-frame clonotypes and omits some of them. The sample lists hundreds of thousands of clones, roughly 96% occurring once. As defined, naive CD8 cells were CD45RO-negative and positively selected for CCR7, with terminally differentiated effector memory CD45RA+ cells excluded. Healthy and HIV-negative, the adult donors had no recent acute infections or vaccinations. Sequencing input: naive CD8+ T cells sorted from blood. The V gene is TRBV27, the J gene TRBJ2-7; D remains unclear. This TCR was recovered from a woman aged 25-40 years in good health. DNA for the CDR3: TGTGCCAGCAGTTGGGGTAGCCCCCCCTACGAGCAGTACTTC. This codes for CASSWGSPPYEQYF.